Below are 28 T cell receptor beta chains sequenced from a single sample in a study of regulatory T cells in long-lasting Graves disease. Noted time point: persistent/refractory GD, antithyroid drugs over 5 years with positive TRAb. TCR sequences were obtained from RNA taken from PBMCs. Relying on iRepertoire HTBI primers and Arm-PCR of CDR3 regions, the team built TCR beta libraries. TCRdb re-derived calls from the multiplex PCR reads in MiXCR, one entry per CDR3 protein. The sample carries over 350,000 distinct CDR3 sequences, more than 20% recorded once. The sample in question was peripheral blood mononuclear cells (PBMCs), obtained when the disease was refractory, from a patient treated with antithyroid drugs. The source of these receptors is a female donor with Graves disease.

This chain connects TRBV5-4 to TRBJ1-1, with D possibly matching TRBD1 (5 bases). The CDR3 runs 15 residues. Germline assignment: CDR1 SGHNT and CDR2 YYREEE (reference sequence). Trimming left V 4 bases short and J 1 base short, with 14 bases between. The CDR3 region has the DNA TGTGCCAGCAGCCAGCGGGCGGGACGGAACACTGAAGCTTTCTTT. This translates into CASSQRAGRNTEAFF. The entire variable domain, with the rest obtained from reference TRBV5-4 and TRBJ1-1, is as follows: ETGVTQSPTHLIKTRGQQVTLRCSSQSGHNTVSWYQQALGQGPQFIFQYYREEENGRGNFPPRFSGLQFPNYSSELNVNALELDDSALYLCASSQRAGRNTEAFFGQGTRLTVV.

The chain is built from TRBV5-1 and TRBJ2-5, with D possibly matching TRBD1 (5 bases). The germline gives CDR1 SGHRS, CDR2 YFSETQ. V was trimmed by 3 bases and J by 5 bases, leaving 14 bases between them. CDR3 length: 14 amino acids. CDR3 protein: CASSSTLNRETQYF. DNA of the CDR3: TGCGCCAGCAGCTCAACCCTAAACAGGGAGACCCAGTACTTC. Based on the CDR3 plus reference TRBV5-1 and TRBJ2-5, the full variable domain is KAGVTQTPRYLIKTRGQQVTLSCSPISGHRSVSWYQQTPGQGLQFLFEYFSETQRNKGNFPGRFSGRQFSNSRSEMNVSTLELGDSALYLCASSSTLNRETQYFGPGTRLLVL.

For this clonotype: A much more abundant neighbour one base away suggests this may be a read error. The chain couples TRBV24-1 to TRBJ1-1; 8 nucleotides match TRBD1. The CDR3 spans 17 residues. J gave up 1 base and V 12 bases, and 18 bases lay outside the gene matches. Germline V gene data show CDR1 as KGHDR and CDR2 as SFDVKD. The CDR3 here is CAVQTQGAPSRNTEAFF. As DNA, the CDR3 is TGTGCCGTTCAAACGCAGGGGGCGCCATCTAGGAACACTGAAGCTTTCTTT.

The chain is built from TRBV7-6 and TRBJ2-1, with TRBD2 matching over 12 bases. The CDR3 runs 17 residues. With V trimmed by 1 base and J by 7 bases, 8 bases remained unmatched. Germline assignment: CDR1 SGHVS and CDR2 FNYEAQ. The CDR3 spells CASSLVERTSGTNEQFF. CDR3 in DNA: TGTGCCAGCAGCTTAGTAGAACGGACTAGCGGGACTAATGAGCAGTTCTTC.

In its sample, this clonotype was seen many times. CDR3 residues: CASSRDRESTNEKLFF. As DNA, the CDR3 is TGTGCCAGCAGCCGGGACAGGGAATCAACTAATGAAAAACTGTTTTTT. The chain links TRBV2 to TRBJ1-4, with 9 bases fitting TRBD1. The V and J ends lost 6 bases and 0 bases, in that order; junction bases with no gene match: 5. The V gene's germline CDR1 is SNHLY and CDR2 FYNNEI. The CDR3 is 16 residues long.

This clonotype was seen ten or more times. V is TRBV11-2 and J is TRBJ2-5; 7 bases fit TRBD1. Trimming removed 2 bases from V and 3 bases from J; junction bases left unmatched: 0. Germline CDR1 reads SGHAT; CDR2 reads FQNNGV. CDR3 length: 13 amino acids. The CDR3 reads CASSLTGEETQYF. CDR3 nucleotides: TGTGCCAGCAGCTTAACAGGGGAAGAGACCCAGTACTTC.

This clonotype has at least ten counts. J is TRBJ1-5 and V is TRBV29-1; 7 bases agree with TRBD1. Germline V gene lookup returns CDR1 SQVTM and CDR2 ANQGSEA. V dropped 7 bases and J dropped 7; count of bases not matched to a gene: 13. This CDR3 contains 14 residues. This CDR3 is CSEKGGQRGQPQHF. Written as DNA, the CDR3 is TGCAGCGAGAAAGGGGGACAGAGGGGACAGCCCCAGCATTTT. The full variable domain, in which reference TRBV29-1 and TRBJ1-5 provide the parts outside the CDR3, is SAVISQKPSRDICQRGTSLTIQCQVDSQVTMMFWYRQQPGQSLTLIATANQGSEATYESGFVIDKFPISRPNLTFSTLTVSNMSPEDSSIYLCSEKGGQRGQPQHFGDGTRLSIL.

This clonotype was recorded once. Just one base apart from a much larger clone, this may be a read error. CDR3 DNA sequence: TGTGCCAGCACCCCCGGGGGACTAGCGGGAGTTGTGGAGACCCAGTACTTC. This codes for CASTPGGLAGVVETQYF. The chain recombines TRBV6-1 with TRBJ2-5; 14 bases fit TRBD2. The CDR3 is made up of 17 amino acids. From germline, CDR1 is MNHNS and CDR2 SASEGT. The V and J ends lost 7 bases and 5 bases, in that order; junction bases with no gene match: 12.

This clonotype was picked up many times. The chain recombines TRBV20-1 with TRBJ1-6, with 11 bases fitting TRBD1. Germline V gene lookup returns CDR1 DFQATT and CDR2 SNEGSKA (reference sequence). V was pared by 0 bases and J by 8 bases, with 3 bases of the junction left unmatched. The CDR3 covers 15 residues. The CDR3 DNA reads as TGCAGTGCTAGAGATCCGGGACAGGGGGATTCACCCCTCCACTTT. This translates into CSARDPGQGDSPLHF.

This clonotype occurred many times. The V call is TRBV29-1, the J call TRBJ2-4; maybe TRBD2 (6 bases). This CDR3 is built from 17 residues. Trimming stripped 4 bases from V and 9 bases from J, with 28 bases between. Germline V lookup: CDR1 SQVTM, CDR2 ANQGSEA. For the CDR3, the DNA is TGCAGCGTTGCAGGCGGAACCGGGACTCCCGATGGTCGCATTCAGTACTTC. It encodes CSVAGGTGTPDGRIQYF.

The table lists this clonotype with a few counts. The chain combines TRBV6-1 with TRBJ1-2; no clear D. The V end was cut by 7 bases, the J end by 8 bases, with 17 bases between. Germline V gene sequence: CDR1 MNHNS, CDR2 SASEGT. This CDR3 spans 13 amino acids. CDR3 amino acids: CASTNREGGGYTF. CDR3 coding DNA: TGTGCCAGCACCAACCGGGAGGGAGGCGGCTACACCTTC.

The chain couples TRBV5-6 to TRBJ2-2; 8 nucleotides match TRBD1. The CDR3 runs 18 residues. Germline V CDR1 and CDR2: SGHDT, YYEEEE. Losses at the gene ends were 4 bases for V and 6 bases for J; bases not matched to a gene: 17. CDR3 bases: TGTGCCAGCAGCGACCGGACAGGGCGGTTTGGGGAACCCGGGGAGCTGTTTTTT. Protein product: CASSDRTGRFGEPGELFF.

Remarks on this clonotype: A much more abundant neighbour one base away suggests this may be a read error. J is TRBJ1-2 and V is TRBV3-1; the D is unclear. CDR1 LGHDT and CDR2 YNNKEL come from the germline V gene (reference sequence). The CDR3 is 13 amino acids. The CDR3 here is CASSQGQKGGCTF. The CDR3 coding sequence is TGTGCCAGCAGCCAAGGCCAGAAGGGTGGCTGCACCTTC. The variable domain in full, completed from reference TRBV3-1 and TRBJ1-2, reads DTAVSQTPKYLVTQMGNDKSIKCEQNLGHDTMYWYKQDSKKFLKIMFSYNNKELIINETVPNRFSPKSPDKAHLNLHINSLELGDSAVYFCASSQGQKGGCTFGSGTRLTVV.

This clonotype has a count of ten or more. J is TRBJ1-2 and V is TRBV6-1, with D uncertain. With 0 bases removed from V and 4 bases from J, the gap between germline ends came to 21 bases. The CDR3 runs to 18 residues. The V gene's germline CDR1 is MNHNS and CDR2 SASEGT. The DNA for the CDR3 is TGTGCCAGCAGTGAAGCGCAGCCGACGACGTCCGGCGGCTATGGCTACACCTTC. It translates to CASSEAQPTTSGGYGYTF.

This clonotype was detected ten times or more. This chain links TRBV29-1 with TRBJ1-1; D is perhaps TRBD1 (6 bases). V gave up 6 bases and J gave up 4 bases, with 15 bases separating them. CDR1 is SQVTM, CDR2 ANQGSEA, per germline. CDR3 length equals 13 residues. The CDR3 sequence is CSVPQGRSTEAFF. CDR3 in DNA: TGCAGCGTCCCACAGGGACGAAGCACTGAAGCTTTCTTT.

Regarding this clonotype: Just one base apart from a much larger clone, this may be a read error. This chain uses TRBV28 with TRBJ1-2; possibly TRBD1 for D (5 bases). Germline V gene data show CDR1 as MDHEN and CDR2 as SYDVKM. The CDR3 extends over 12 amino acids. CDR3 nucleotide sequence: TGTGCCAGCAGAGAAGGGGCGCGAGGCTACGCCTTC. Encoded protein: CASREGARGYAF.

Comment on this clonotype: Without the conserved terminal phenylalanine or tryptophan, this CDR3 likely stems from a read error. The chain's CDR3 is CASSSPSTGETEAFS. CDR3 in DNA: TGTGCCAGCAGTTCTCCCTCAACAGGGGAGACTGAAGCTTTCTCT. V is TRBV12-3 or TRBV12-4 and J is TRBJ1-1; 7 bases are shared with TRBD1. Unmatched junction bases numbered 10, after V lost 4 bases and J lost 5 bases. The CDR3 covers 15 residues.

This chain connects TRBV6-2 or TRBV6-3 to TRBJ1-2; 7 nucleotides match TRBD1. The germline V gene has CDR1 MNHEY and CDR2 SVGEGT. With 5 bases clipped from V and 14 bases from J, the junction kept 11 bases outside the gene matches. The CDR3 extends over 12 amino acids. CDR3 nucleotide sequence: TGTGCCAGCAGTGATGGGGACAGCTTACTGACCTTC. This gives the protein CASSDGDSLLTF.

This clonotype was detected ten times or more. The chain employs TRBV30 and TRBJ1-1; 8 bases align to TRBD1. Trimming removed 0 bases from V and 4 bases from J; junction bases left unmatched: 1. CDR1 and CDR2 (germline): GTSNPN, SVGIG (reference sequence). This CDR3 contains 13 residues. As DNA, the CDR3 is TGTGCCTGGAGTGTAACAGGGGGCACTGAAGCTTTCTTT. The encoded protein is CAWSVTGGTEAFF.

For this clonotype: Since a much larger clone is just one base distant, this may be a read error. The chain uses TRBV2 and TRBJ1-1, with D tentatively TRBD1 (6 bases). The germline V gene encodes CDR1 SNHLY and CDR2 FYNNEI. The CDR3 sequence is 11 residues long. This CDR3 reads CAEQGAAEASF. The CDR3 coding sequence is TGTGCCGAACAGGGAGCAGCTGAAGCTTCCTTT.

The chain recombines TRBV29-1 with TRBJ2-7; TRBD2 aligns across 10 bases. J lost 1 base, V lost 4 bases, and 7 bases had no gene match. This CDR3 spans 15 amino acids. The germline gives CDR1 SQVTM, CDR2 ANQGSEA. CDR3 in amino acids: CSVAGRTSGSYEQYF. The CDR3 DNA follows: TGCAGCGTTGCAGGTAGGACTAGCGGTTCCTACGAGCAGTACTTC.

This clonotype has just a few counts. The gene calls are TRBV6-1 and TRBJ2-7, with TRBD1 as a possible D gene (6 bases). There are 14 residues in the CDR3. V was pared by 6 bases and J by 5 bases, with 17 bases between. From germline, CDR1 is MNHNS and CDR2 SASEGT. CDR3 coding DNA: TGTGCCAGCAGGGGACACCTGCAGGTTGACGAGCAGTACTTC. Translated, it gives CASRGHLQVDEQYF.

This clonotype was counted at least ten times. The chain has TRBV11-2 and TRBJ2-7, with TRBD1 as a possible D gene (5 bases). Germline V lookup: CDR1 SGHAT, CDR2 FQNNGV. Trimming shortened V by 1 base and J by 3 bases, and 7 bases separated the two germline ends. The CDR3 contains 13 residues. The CDR3 DNA sequence: TGTGCCAGCAGCTTAGCCCAGGGCTACGAGCAGTACTTC. Its translation is CASSLAQGYEQYF.

This chain joins TRBV3-1 and TRBJ2-4; maybe TRBD2 (6 bases). Trimming took off 4 bases at V and 4 bases at J, with 11 bases between the two ends. This CDR3 spans 14 amino acids. The germline V gene has CDR1 LGHDT and CDR2 YNNKEL (reference sequence). CDR3 amino acids: CASSPGTSKNIQYF. The CDR3 coding sequence is TGTGCCAGCAGCCCAGGGACTTCGAAAAACATTCAGTACTTC.

This clonotype was counted many times. The gene calls are TRBV2 and TRBJ1-5; 8 positions match TRBD1. The CDR3 sequence is 14 residues long. Germline-derived CDR1 and CDR2 are SNHLY and FYNNEI. J gave up 4 bases and V 6 bases, and 5 bases lay outside the gene matches. The CDR3 DNA reads TGTGCCAGCAGGGAGGACAGGGTGAATCAGCCCCAGCATTTT. This codes for CASREDRVNQPQHF.

The CDR3 sequence: CASSVGGGRYGYTF. CDR3 sequence (DNA): TGTGCCAGCAGCGTAGGAGGGGGCAGGTATGGCTACACCTTC. This rearrangement joins TRBV9 to TRBJ1-2, with TRBD1 matching over 7 bases. Trimming cost V 0 bases and J 5 bases; bases outside gene matches: 4. The germline gives CDR1 SGDLS, CDR2 YYNGEE. The CDR3 is made up of 14 amino acids.

The gene calls are TRBV2 and TRBJ2-1; D may be TRBD2 (6 bases). V lost 5 bases and J 7 bases, leaving 15 bases between the germline ends. The CDR3 consists of 14 residues. In germline, CDR1 is SNHLY, CDR2 FYNNEI. CDR3 in amino acids: CASSWWEEWNEQFF. CDR3 bases: TGTGCCAGCAGTTGGTGGGAGGAGTGGAATGAGCAGTTCTTC. Based on the CDR3 plus reference TRBV2 and TRBJ2-1, the full variable domain is EPEVTQTPSHQVTQMGQEVILRCVPISNHLYFYWYRQILGQKVEFLVSFYNNEISEKSEIFDDQFSVERPDGSNFTLKIRSTKLEDSAMYFCASSWWEEWNEQFFGPGTRLTVL.

The V gene is TRBV27, the J gene TRBJ2-7, with D perhaps matching TRBD1 (6 bases). Looked up from germline, CDR1 is MNHEY and CDR2 is SMNVEV (reference sequence). The V and J ends lost 6 bases and 5 bases respectively, with 14 bases between them. CDR3 length equals 13 residues. CDR3: CASSNRGINEQYF. CDR3 nucleotides: TGTGCCAGCAGCAATAGGGGGATAAACGAGCAGTACTTC.